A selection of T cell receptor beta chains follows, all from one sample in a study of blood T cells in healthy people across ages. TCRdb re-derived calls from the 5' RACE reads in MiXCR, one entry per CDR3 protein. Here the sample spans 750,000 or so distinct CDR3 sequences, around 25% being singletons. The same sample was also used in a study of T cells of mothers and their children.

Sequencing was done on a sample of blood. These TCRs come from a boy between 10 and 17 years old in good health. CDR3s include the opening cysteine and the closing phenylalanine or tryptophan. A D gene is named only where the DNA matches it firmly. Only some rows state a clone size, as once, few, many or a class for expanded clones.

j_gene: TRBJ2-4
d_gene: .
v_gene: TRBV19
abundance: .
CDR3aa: CASSSPQKSKNIQYF
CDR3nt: TGTGCCAGTAGTTCCCCACAGAAATCCAAAAACATTCAGTACTTC

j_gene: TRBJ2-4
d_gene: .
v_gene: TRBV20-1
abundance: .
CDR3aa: CSARVVGQLAKNIQYF
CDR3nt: TGCAGTGCTAGAGTGGTCGGACAACTAGCCAAAAACATTCAGTACTTC

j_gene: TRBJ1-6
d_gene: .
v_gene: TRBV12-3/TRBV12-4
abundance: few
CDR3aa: CASSPGRGNSPLHF
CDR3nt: TGTGCCAGCAGTCCGGGACGGGGGAATTCACCCCTCCACTTT

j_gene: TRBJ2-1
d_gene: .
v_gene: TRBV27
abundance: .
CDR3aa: CASKILSSRNEQFF
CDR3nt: TGTGCCAGCAAAATATTATCTAGTCGGAATGAGCAGTTCTTC

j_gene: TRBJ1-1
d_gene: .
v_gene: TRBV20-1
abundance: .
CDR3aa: CSARDPWRSNTEAFF
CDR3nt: TGCAGTGCTAGAGATCCATGGAGATCGAACACTGAAGCTTTCTTT

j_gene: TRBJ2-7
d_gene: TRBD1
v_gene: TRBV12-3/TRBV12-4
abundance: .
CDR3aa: CASSWGTGGYEQYF
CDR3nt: TGTGCCAGCAGTTGGGGGACAGGGGGCTACGAGCAGTACTTC

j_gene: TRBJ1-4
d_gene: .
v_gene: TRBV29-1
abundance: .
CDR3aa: CSVAGGAWSNEKLFF
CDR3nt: TGCAGCGTTGCAGGAGGCGCGTGGTCAAATGAAAAACTGTTTTTT

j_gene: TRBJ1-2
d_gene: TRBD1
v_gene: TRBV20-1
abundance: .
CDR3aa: CSGAGGNYGYTF
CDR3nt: TGCAGTGGGGCAGGGGGTAACTATGGCTACACCTTC

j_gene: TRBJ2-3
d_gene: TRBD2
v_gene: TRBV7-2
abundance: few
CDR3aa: CASSLGSSGGADTQYF
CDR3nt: TGTGCCAGCAGCTTAGGGTCTAGCGGGGGGGCAGATACGCAGTATTTT

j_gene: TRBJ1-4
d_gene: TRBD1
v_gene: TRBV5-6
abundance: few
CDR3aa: CASSVATGQNEKLFF
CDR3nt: TGTGCCAGCAGCGTAGCGACAGGGCAAAATGAAAAACTGTTTTTT

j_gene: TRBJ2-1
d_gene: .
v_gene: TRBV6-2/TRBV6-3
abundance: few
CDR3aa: CASSPFNYNEQFF
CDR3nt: TGTGCCAGCAGCCCCTTTAACTACAATGAGCAGTTCTTC

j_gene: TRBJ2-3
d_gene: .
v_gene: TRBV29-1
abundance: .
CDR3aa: CSVYPSVRTDTQYF
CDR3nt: TGCAGCGTTTACCCTAGCGTTCGGACAGATACGCAGTATTTT

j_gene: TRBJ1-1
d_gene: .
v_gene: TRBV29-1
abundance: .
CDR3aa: CSVEDHLNTEAFF
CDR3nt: TGCAGCGTTGAAGATCACCTCAACACTGAAGCTTTCTTT

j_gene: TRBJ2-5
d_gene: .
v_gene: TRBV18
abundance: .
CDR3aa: CASSNKGQETQYF
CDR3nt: TGTGCCAGCTCAAACAAGGGCCAAGAGACCCAGTACTTC

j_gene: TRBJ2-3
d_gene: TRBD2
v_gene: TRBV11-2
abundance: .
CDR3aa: CASSLAFGSGAGGLTDTQYF
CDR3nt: TGTGCCAGCAGCTTAGCTTTCGGTTCCGGAGCGGGAGGTCTCACAGATACGCAGTATTTT

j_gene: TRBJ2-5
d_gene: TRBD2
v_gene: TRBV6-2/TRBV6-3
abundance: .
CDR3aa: CASSYGRGDKETQYF
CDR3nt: TGTGCCAGCAGTTACGGGCGGGGGGACAAAGAGACCCAGTACTTC

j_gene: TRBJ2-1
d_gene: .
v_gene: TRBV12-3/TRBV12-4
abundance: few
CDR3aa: CASCSGDNEQFF
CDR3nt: TGTGCCAGCTGTAGTGGTGACAATGAGCAGTTCTTC

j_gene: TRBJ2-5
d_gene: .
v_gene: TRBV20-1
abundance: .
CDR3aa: CSASFQEETQYF
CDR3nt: TGCAGTGCTAGTTTCCAGGAAGAGACCCAGTACTTC

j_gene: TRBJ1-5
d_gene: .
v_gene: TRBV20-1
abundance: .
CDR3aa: CSAGDHQPQHF
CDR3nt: TGCAGTGCGGGGGATCATCAGCCCCAGCATTTT

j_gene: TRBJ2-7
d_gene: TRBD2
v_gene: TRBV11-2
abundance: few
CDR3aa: CASSLEVAVAGSYEQYF
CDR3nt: TGTGCCAGCAGCTTAGAGGTTGCAGTAGCGGGCTCCTACGAGCAGTACTTC

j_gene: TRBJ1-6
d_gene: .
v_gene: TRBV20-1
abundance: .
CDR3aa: CSARAAGGVNSPLHF
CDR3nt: TGCAGTGCTAGGGCAGCCGGGGGGGTTAATTCACCCCTCCACTTT

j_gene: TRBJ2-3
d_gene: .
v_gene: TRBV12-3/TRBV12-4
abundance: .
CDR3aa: CASRRTAYTDTQYF
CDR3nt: TGTGCCAGCAGACGGACAGCTTACACAGATACGCAGTATTTT

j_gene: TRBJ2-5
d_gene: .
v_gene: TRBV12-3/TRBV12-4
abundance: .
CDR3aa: CASSKVEAWGQETQYF
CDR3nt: TGTGCCAGCAGTAAGGTTGAAGCGTGGGGACAAGAGACCCAGTACTTC

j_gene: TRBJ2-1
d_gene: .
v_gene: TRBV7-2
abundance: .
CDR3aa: CASSPSPDYNEQFF
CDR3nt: TGTGCCAGCAGCCCTAGCCCGGACTACAATGAGCAGTTCTTC

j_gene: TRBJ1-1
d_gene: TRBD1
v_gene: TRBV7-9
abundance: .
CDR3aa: CASSRPGGWTEAFF
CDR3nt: TGTGCCAGCAGCCGACCAGGGGGATGGACTGAAGCTTTCTTT

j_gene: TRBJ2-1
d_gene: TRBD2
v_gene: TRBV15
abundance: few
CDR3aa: CATSRDGNSGHNEQFF
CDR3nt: TGTGCCACCAGCAGAGATGGGAATAGCGGGCACAATGAGCAGTTCTTC

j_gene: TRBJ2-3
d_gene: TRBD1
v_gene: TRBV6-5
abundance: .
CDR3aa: CASGDREPDTQYF
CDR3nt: TGTGCCAGCGGCGACAGGGAACCAGATACGCAGTATTTT

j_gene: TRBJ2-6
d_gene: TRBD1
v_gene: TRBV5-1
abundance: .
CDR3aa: CASSERDRDYSGANVLTF
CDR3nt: TGCGCCAGCAGCGAAAGGGACAGGGACTACTCTGGGGCCAACGTCCTGACTTTC

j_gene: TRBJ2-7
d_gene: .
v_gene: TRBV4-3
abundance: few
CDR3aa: CASSQGGVAIYEQYF
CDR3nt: TGCGCCAGCAGCCAAGGAGGGGTAGCCATCTACGAGCAGTACTTC

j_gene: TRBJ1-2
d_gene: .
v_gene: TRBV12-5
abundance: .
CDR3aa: CASAPWAYYGYTF
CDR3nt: TGTGCTAGTGCCCCTTGGGCCTACTATGGCTACACCTTC

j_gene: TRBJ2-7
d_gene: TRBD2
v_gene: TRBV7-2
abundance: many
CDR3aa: CASSLRLAGTYEQYF
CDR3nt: TGTGCCAGCAGCTTAAGACTAGCGGGGACCTACGAGCAGTACTTC

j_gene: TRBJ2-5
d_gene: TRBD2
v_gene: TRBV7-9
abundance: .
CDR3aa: CASSSALAGWETQYF
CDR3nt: TGTGCCAGCAGCAGCGCACTAGCGGGGTGGGAGACCCAGTACTTC

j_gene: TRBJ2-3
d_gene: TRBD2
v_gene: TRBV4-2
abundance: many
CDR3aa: CASSQDSGGADTQYF
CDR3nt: TGTGCCAGCAGCCAAGATAGCGGGGGGGCAGATACGCAGTATTTT

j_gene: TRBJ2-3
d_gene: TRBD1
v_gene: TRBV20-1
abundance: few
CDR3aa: CSAGTGTQYF
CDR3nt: TGCAGTGCCGGGACAGGAACGCAGTATTTT

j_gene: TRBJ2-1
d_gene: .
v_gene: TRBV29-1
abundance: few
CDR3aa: CSVERRVSANEQFF
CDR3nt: TGCAGCGTTGAGCGCCGGGTTTCAGCCAATGAGCAGTTCTTC

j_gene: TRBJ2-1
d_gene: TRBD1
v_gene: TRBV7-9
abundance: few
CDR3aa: CASSQGQKPDEQFF
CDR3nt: TGTGCCAGCAGCCAGGGACAGAAGCCGGATGAGCAGTTCTTC

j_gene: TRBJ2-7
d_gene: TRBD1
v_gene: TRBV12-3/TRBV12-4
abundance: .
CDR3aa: CASRPTGTGMYEQYF
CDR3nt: TGTGCCAGCAGGCCGACCGGGACAGGGATGTACGAGCAGTACTTC

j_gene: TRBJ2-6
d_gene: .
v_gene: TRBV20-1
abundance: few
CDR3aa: CSARDGPSGANVLTF
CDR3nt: TGCAGTGCTAGGGACGGCCCCTCTGGGGCCAACGTCCTGACTTTC

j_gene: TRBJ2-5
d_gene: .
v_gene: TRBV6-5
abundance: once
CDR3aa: CASSSDGNQETQYF
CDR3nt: TGTGCCAGCAGTAGTGATGGGAATCAAGAGACCCAGTACTTC

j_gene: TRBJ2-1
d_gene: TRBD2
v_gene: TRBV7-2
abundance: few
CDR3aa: CASSPDWGVAGAYNEQFF
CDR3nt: TGTGCCAGCAGCCCTGACTGGGGGGTAGCGGGAGCTTACAATGAGCAGTTCTTC